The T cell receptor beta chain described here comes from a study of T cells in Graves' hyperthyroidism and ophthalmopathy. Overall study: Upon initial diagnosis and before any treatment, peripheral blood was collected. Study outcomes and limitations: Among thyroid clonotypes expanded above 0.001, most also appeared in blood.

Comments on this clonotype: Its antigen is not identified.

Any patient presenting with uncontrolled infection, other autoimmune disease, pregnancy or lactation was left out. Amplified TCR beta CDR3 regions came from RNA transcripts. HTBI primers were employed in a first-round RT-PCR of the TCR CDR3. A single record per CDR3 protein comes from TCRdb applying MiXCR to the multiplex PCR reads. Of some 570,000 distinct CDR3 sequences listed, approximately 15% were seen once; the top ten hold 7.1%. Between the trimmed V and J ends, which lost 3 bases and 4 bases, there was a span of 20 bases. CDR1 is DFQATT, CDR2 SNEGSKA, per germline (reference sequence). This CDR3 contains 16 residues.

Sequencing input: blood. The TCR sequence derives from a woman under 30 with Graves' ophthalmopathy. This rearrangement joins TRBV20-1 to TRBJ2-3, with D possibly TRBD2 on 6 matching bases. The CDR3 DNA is TGCAGTGCTAGGGCTCCTTGGCGGGAAGGAGCAGATACGCAGTATTTT. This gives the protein CSARAPWREGADTQYF.